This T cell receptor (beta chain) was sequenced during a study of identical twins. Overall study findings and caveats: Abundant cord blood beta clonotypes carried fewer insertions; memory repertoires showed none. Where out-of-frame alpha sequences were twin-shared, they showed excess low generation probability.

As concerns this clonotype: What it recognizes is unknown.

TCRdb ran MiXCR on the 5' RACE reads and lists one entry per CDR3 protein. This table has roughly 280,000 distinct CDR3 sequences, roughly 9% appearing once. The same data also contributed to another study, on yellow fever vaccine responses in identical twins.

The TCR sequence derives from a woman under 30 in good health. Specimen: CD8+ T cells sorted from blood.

The CDR3 protein is CATSRVYGTQETQYF. The CDR3 nucleotides are TGTGCCACCAGCAGAGTTTATGGGACCCAAGAGACCCAGTACTTC. The chain combines TRBV15 with TRBJ2-5; D may be TRBD1 or TRBD2 (5 bases each). Deletions cut 1 base from V and 1 base from J, with 10 bases between. This CDR3 is built from 15 residues. The germline V gene encodes CDR1 LNHNV and CDR2 YYDKDF (reference sequence).